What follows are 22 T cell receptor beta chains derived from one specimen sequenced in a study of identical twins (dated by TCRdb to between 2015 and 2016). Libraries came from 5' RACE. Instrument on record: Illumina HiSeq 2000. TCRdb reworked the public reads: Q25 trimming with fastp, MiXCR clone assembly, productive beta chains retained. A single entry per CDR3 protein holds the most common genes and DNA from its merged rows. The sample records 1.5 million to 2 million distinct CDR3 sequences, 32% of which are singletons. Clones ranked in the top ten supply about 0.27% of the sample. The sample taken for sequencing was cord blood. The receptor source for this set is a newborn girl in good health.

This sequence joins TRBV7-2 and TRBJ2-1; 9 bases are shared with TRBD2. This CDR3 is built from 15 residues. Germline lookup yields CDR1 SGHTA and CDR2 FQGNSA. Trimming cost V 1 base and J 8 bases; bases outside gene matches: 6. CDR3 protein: CASSLGTSVADEQFF. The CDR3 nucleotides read TGTGCCAGCAGCTTAGGGACTAGCGTGGCCGATGAGCAGTTCTTC.

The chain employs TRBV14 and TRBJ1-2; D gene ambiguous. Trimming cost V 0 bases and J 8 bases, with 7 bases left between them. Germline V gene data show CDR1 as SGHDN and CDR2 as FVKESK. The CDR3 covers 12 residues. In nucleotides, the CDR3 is TGTGCCAGCAGCCAAGATGAAGTAGGCTACACCTTC. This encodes CASSQDEVGYTF.

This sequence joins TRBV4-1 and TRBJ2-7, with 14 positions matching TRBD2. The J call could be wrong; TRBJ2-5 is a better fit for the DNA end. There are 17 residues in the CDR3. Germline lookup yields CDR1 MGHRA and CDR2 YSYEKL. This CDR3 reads CASSPVGTSGSKKTQYF. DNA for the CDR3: TGCGCCAGCAGCCCAGTGGGGACTAGCGGGAGCAAAAAGACCCAGTACTTC.

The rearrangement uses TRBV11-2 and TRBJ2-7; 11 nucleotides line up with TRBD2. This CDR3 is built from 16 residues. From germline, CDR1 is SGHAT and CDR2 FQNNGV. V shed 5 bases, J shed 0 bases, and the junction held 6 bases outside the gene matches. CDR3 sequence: CASSRALAGVSYEQYF. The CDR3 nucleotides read TGTGCCAGCAGCCGAGCACTAGCGGGGGTCTCCTACGAGCAGTACTTC.

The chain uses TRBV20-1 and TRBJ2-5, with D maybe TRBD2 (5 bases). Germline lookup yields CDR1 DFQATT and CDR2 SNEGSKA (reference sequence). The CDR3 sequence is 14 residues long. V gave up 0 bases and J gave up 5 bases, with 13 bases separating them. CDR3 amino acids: CSARDLREQETQYF. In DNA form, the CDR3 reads TGCAGTGCTAGAGATTTGAGGGAGCAGGAGACCCAGTACTTC.

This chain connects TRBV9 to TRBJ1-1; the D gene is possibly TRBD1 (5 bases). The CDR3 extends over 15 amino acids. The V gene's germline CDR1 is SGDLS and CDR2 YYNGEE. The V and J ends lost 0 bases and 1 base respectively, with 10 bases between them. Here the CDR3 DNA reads TGTGCCAGCAGCGTAGGCAGGGCGGGGAACACTGAAGCTTTCTTT. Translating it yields CASSVGRAGNTEAFF.

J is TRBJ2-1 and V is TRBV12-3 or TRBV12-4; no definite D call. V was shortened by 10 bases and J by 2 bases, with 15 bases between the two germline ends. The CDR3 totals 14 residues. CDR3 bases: TGTGCCAACTGCAAGAACCTGCCCTACAATGAGCAGTTCTTC. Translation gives CANCKNLPYNEQFF.

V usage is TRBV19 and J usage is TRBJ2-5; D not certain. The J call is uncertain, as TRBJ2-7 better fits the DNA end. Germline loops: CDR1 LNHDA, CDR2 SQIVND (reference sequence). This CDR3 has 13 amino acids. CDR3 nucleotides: TGTGCCAGTAGTCCTGGGTGGAGTAACGAGCAGTACTTC. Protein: CASSPGWSNEQYF.

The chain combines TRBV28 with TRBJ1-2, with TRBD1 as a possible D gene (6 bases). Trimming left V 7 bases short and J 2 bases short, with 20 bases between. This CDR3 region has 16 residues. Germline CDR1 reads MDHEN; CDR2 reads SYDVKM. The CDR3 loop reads CASTPTGQIRNYGYTF. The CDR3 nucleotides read TGTGCCAGCACCCCAACAGGACAGATACGCAACTATGGCTACACCTTC.

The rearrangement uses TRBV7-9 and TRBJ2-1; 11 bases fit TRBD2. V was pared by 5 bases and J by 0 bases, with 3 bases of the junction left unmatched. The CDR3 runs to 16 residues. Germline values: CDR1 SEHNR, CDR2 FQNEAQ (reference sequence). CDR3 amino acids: CASSHSGRASYNEQFF. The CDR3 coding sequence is TGTGCCAGCAGCCATAGCGGGAGGGCCTCCTACAATGAGCAGTTCTTC.

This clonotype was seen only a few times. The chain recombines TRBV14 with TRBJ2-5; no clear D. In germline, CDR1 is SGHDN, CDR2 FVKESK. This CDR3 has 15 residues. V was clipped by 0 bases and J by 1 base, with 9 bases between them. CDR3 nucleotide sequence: TGTGCCAGCAGCCAAGATCAGACGGCCCAAGAGACCCAGTACTTC. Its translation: CASSQDQTAQETQYF. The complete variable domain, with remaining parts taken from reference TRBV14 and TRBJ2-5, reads EAGVTQFPSHSVIEKGQTVTLRCDPISGHDNLYWYRRVMGKEIKFLLHFVKESKQDESGMPNNRFLAERTGGTYSTLKVQPAELEDSGVYFCASSQDQTAQETQYFGPGTRLLVL.

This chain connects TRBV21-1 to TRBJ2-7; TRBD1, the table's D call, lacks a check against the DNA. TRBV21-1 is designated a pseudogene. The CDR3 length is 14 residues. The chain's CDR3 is CASSNLRTGEPQYF. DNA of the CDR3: TGTGCCAGCAGCAACCTAAGGACAGGGGAGCCTCAGTACTTC.

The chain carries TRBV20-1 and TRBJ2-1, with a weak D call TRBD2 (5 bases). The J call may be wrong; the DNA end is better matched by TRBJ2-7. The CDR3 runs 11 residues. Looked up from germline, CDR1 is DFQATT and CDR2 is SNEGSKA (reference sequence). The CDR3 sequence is CSASSSNEQYF. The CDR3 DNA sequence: TGCAGTGCTAGTTCTAGCAATGAGCAGTACTTC.

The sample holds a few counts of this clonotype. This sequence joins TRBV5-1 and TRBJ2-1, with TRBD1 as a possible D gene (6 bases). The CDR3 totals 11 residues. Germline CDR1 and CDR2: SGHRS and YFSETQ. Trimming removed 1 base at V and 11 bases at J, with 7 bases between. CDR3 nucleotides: TGCGCCAGCAGCTTGCAGGGGAAGCAGTTCTTC. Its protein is CASSLQGKQFF.

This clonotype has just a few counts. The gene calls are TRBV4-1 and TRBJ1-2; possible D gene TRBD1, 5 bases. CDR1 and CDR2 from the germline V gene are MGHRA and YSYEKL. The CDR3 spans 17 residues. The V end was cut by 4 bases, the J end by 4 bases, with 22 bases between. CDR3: CASSPPRQRGESYGYTF. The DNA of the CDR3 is TGCGCCAGCAGCCCCCCCCGCCAGAGGGGAGAGAGCTATGGCTACACCTTC.

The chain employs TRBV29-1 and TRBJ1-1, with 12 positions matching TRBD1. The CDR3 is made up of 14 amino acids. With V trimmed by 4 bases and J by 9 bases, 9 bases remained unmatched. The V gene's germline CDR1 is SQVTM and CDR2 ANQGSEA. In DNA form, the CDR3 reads TGCAGCGTTGGGGGTCCGGGACAGGGGGCTAAAGCTTTCTTT. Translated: CSVGGPGQGAKAFF.

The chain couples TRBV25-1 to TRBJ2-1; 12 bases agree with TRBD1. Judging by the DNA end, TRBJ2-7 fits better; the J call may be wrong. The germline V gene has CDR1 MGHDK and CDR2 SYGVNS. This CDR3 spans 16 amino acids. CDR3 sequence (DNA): TGTGCCAGCAGTCCCCAGTGGGACAGGGGGCACAATGAGCAGTACTTC. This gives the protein CASSPQWDRGHNEQYF.

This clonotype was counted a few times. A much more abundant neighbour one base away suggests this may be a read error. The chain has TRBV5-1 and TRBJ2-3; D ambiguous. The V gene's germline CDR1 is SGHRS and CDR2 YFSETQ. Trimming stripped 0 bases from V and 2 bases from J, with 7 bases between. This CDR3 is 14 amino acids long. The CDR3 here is CASSLGEHTDTQYF. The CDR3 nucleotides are TGCGCCAGCAGCTTGGGGGAACACACAGATACGCAGTATTTT.

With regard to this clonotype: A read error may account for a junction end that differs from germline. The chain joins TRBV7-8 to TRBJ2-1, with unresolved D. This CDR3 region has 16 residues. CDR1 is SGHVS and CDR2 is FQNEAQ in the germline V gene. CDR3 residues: CASSSPEIGSYNEQSF. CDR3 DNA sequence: TGTGCCAGCAGCTCCCCGGAGATTGGCTCCTACAATGAGCAGTCCTTC.

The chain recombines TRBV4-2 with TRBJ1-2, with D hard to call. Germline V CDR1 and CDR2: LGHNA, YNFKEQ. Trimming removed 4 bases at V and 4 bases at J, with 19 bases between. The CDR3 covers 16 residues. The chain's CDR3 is CASSPANSGSFYGYTF. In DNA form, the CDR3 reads TGTGCCAGCAGCCCTGCGAACAGCGGATCTTTCTATGGCTACACCTTC.

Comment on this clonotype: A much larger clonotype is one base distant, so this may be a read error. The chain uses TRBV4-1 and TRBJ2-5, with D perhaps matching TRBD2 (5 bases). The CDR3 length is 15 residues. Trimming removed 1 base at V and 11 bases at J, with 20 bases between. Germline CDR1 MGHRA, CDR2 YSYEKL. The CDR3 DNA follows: TGCGCCAGCAGCCAAGTCGGGGTAGCACACAATGAGCAGTACTTC. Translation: CASSQVGVAHNEQYF.

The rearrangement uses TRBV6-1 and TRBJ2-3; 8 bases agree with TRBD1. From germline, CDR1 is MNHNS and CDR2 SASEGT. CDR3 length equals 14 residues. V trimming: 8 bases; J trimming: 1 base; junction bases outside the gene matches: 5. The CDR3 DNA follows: TGTGCCAGCGCCCCGGACAGGGGCACAGATACGCAGTATTTT. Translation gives CASAPDRGTDTQYF.